This T cell receptor beta chain came from a study of regulatory T cells in long-lasting Graves disease. Study-wide findings and caveats: Only a small sample size was used, which may have cut accuracy.

The CDR3 is 15 residues long. After removal of 2 bases from V and 2 bases from J, the junction contained 2 bases not matched to a gene. In germline, CDR1 is LGHDT, CDR2 YNNKEL (reference sequence). For TCR beta, libraries came from iRepertoire HTBI primers and Arm-PCR of CDR3 regions. In TCRdb, the multiplex PCR reads were re-called with MiXCR into one record per CDR3 protein. The repertoire holds hundreds of thousands of distinct CDR3 sequences, with approximately 13% as singletons. Note on this clonotype: Its antigen is not known. Here the CDR3 omits its conserved ending phenylalanine or tryptophan, so a read error is the likely source.

Time point in this sample: newly diagnosed GD, antithyroid drugs for less than 3 months. Isolated PBMC RNA provided the starting material for the TCR library. The EDTA tubes were filled with around 9.1 milliliters of drawn peripheral blood. The data were also submitted as part of a second study, on T cells in Graves' hyperthyroidism and ophthalmopathy. In that study: First-round RT-PCR targeting the TCR CDR3 was performed with the HTBI primer set.

This sample comprised peripheral blood mononuclear cells (PBMCs), obtained at new diagnosis, from a patient treated with antithyroid drugs. The rearrangement joins TRBV3-1 to TRBJ2-7; 11 bases line up with TRBD2. The sequence came from a man between 25 and 39 years old with Graves disease. The CDR3 DNA sequence: TGTGCCAGCAGCCAAATTAGCGGGAGGGCCTACGAGCAGTACTCC. Translation: CASSQISGRAYEQYS.